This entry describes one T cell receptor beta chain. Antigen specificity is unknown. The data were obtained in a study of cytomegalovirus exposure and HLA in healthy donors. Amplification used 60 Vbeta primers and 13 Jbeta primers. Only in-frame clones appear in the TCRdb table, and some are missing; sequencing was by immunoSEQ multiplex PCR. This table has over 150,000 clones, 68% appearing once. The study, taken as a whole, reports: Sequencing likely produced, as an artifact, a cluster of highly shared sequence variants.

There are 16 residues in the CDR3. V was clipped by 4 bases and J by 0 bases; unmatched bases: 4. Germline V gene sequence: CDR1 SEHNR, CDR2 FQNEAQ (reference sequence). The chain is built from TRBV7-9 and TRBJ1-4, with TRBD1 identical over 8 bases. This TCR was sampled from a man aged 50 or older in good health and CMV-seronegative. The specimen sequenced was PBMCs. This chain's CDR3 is CASSYPDRATNEKLFF. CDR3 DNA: TGTGCCAGCAGCTACCCGGACAGGGCAACTAATGAAAAACTGTTTTTT.